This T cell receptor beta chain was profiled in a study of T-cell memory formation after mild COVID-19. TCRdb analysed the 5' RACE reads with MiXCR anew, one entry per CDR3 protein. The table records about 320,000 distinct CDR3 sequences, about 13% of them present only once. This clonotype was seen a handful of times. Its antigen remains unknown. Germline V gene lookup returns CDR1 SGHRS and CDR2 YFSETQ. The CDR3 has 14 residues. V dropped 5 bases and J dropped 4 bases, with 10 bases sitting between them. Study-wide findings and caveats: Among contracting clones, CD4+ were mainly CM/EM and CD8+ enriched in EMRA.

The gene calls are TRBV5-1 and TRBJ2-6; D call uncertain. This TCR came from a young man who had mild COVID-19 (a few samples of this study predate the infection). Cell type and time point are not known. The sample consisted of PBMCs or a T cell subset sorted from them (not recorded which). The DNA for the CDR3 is TGCGCCAGCAGGGATACCCTGGGGGCCAACGTCCTGACTTTC. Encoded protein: CASRDTLGANVLTF.